This note documents a single T cell receptor (beta chain) sequence. CDR1 and CDR2 from the germline V gene are LNHDA and SQIVND (reference sequence). This CDR3 is 12 amino acids long. The ends were cut back, 10 bases at V and 9 bases at J, with 15 bases in the middle. The record originates from a study of blood T cell repertoires in COVID-19. As processed by the authors: For nucleated cells, counts were estimated from reference gene primer amplification. The assay was immunoSEQ multiplex PCR, and TCRdb's table has in-frame clones only and misses some. V and J calls and clone size follow that table, whereas D and trimming were derived from the DNA. In the table there are around 400,000 clones, 70% to 90% of which are singletons.

The origin of this receptor is a woman aged 25 to 45 with COVID-19, enrolled during active disease. J is TRBJ2-2 and V is TRBV19; D uncertain. The source material was peripheral blood. Written as DNA, the CDR3 is TGTGCCACCAGAAGTTTTTTCAGGGAGCTGTTTTTT. Amino acids: CATRSFFRELFF. Variable domain in full (rest from reference TRBV19 and TRBJ2-2): DGGITQSPKYLFRKEGQNVTLSCEQNLNHDAMYWYRQDPGQGLRLIYYSQIVNDFQKGDIAEGYSVSREKKESFPLTVTSAQKNPTAFYLCATRSFFRELFFGEGSRLTVL.